This TCR beta chain was captured in a study of shared clonotypes between healthy human individuals. Study results and limitations: An anticipated effect of sequencing depth on clonotype sharing among donors was recognized.

The length of the CDR3 is 16 residues. Deletions cut 5 bases from V and 2 bases from J, with 19 bases between. The germline V gene has CDR1 SEHNR and CDR2 FQNEAQ (reference sequence). TCRdb keeps only in-frame clones here, not all; method: immunoSEQ multiplex PCR. The repertoire holds more than 850,000 clones, roughly 74% seen once, with approximately 0.5% in the top ten. Details on this clone: The antigen is undetermined.

The sample consisted of memory CD4+ T cells from PBMCs. Specified subset: CD45RA-negative fraction. The chain is built from TRBV7-9 and TRBJ2-7; a weak D match, TRBD1 (6 bases). The TCR was taken from a young man in good health. Some clones in this sample may be carry-over from other donors' samples. This chain's CDR3 is CASSPTGPRGTYEQYF. As DNA, the CDR3 is TGTGCCAGCAGCCCCACAGGGCCAAGGGGAACCTACGAGCAGTACTTC.